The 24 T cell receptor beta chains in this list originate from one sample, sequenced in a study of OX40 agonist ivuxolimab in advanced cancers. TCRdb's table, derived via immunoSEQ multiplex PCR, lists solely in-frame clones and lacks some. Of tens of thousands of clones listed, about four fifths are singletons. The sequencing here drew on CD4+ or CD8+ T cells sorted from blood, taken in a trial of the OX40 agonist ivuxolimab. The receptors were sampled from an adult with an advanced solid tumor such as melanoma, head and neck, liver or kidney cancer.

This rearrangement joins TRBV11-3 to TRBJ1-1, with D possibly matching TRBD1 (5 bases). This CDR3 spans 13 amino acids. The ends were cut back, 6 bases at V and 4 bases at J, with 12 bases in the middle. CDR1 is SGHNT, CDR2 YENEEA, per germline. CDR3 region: CASSRRGATEAFF. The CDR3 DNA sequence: TGTGCCAGCAGTCGGCGAGGGGCCACTGAAGCTTTCTTT.

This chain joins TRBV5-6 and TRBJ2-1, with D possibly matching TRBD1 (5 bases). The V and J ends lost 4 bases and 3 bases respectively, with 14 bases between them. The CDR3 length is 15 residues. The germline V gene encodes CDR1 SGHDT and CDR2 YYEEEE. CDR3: CASSPGQDSYNEQFF. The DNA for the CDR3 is TGTGCCAGCAGCCCCGGACAAGACAGCTACAATGAGCAGTTCTTC.

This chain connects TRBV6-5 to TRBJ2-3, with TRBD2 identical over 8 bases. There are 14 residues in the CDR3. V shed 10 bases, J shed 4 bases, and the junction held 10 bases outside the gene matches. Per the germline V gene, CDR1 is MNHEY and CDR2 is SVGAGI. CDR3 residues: CATSWTSSSDTQYF. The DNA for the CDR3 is TGTGCCACAAGCTGGACTAGCTCCTCAGATACGCAGTATTTT.

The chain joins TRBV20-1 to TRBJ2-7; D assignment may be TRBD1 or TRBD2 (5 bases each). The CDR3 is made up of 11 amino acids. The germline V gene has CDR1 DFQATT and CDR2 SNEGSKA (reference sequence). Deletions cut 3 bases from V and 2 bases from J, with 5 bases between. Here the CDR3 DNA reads TGCAGTGCTAGGGGGGCCTACGAGCAGTACTTC. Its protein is CSARGAYEQYF.

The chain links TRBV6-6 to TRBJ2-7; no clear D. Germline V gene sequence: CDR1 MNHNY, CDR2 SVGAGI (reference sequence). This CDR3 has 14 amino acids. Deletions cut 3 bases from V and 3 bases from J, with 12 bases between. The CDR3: CASSYDTQIYEQYF. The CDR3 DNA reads TGTGCCAGCAGTTATGACACCCAGATCTACGAGCAGTACTTC.

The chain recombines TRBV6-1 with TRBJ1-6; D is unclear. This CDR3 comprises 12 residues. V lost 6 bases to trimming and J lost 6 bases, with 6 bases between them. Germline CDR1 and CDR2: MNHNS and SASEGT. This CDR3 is CASSPFNSPLHF. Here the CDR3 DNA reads TGTGCCAGCAGCCCTTTTAATTCACCCCTCCACTTT.

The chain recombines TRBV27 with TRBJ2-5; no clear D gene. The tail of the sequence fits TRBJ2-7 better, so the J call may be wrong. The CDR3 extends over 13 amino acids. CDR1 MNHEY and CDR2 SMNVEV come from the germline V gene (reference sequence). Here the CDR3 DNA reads TGTGCCAGCAGTTTTTCAGTCTCCTACGAGCAGTACTTC. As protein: CASSFSVSYEQYF.

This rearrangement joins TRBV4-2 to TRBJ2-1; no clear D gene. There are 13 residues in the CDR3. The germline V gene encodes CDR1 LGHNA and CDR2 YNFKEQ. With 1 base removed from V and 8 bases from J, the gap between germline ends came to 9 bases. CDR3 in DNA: TGTGCCAGCAGCCAAGGGGGTAGGGATGAGCAGTTCTTC. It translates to CASSQGGRDEQFF.

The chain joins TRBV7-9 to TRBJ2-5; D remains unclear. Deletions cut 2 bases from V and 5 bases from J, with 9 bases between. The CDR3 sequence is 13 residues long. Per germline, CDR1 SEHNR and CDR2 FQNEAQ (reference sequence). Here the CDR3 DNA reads TGTGCCAGCAGCTTAAAGTCCGGGGAGACCCAGTACTTC. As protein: CASSLKSGETQYF.

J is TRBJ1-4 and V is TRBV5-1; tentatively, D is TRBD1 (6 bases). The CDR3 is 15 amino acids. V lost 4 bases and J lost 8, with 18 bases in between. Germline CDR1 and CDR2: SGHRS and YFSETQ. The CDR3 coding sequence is TGCGCCAGCAGCCGGGGGCCCCCAGCCCAGGAAAAACTGTTTTTT. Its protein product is CASSRGPPAQEKLFF.

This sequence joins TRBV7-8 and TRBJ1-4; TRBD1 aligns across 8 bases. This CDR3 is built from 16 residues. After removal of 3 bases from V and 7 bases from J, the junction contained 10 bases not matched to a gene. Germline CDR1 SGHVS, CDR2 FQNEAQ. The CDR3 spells CASSLGSQGAGEKLFF. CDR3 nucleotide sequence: TGTGCCAGCAGCTTGGGCTCTCAGGGGGCGGGTGAAAAACTGTTTTTT.

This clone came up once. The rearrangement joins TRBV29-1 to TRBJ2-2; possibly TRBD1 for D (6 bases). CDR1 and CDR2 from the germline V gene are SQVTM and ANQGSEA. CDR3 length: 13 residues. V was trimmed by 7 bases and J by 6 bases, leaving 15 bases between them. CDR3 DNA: TGCAGCGGGGGGAACAGGGACGCCGGGGAGCTGTTTTTT. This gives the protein CSGGNRDAGELFF.

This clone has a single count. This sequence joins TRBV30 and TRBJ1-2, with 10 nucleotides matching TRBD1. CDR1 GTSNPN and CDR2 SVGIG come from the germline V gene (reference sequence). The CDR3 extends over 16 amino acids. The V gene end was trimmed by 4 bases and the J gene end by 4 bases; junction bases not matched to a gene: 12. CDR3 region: CAWIRRDRGVGYGYTF. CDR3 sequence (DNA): TGTGCCTGGATACGCCGGGACAGGGGTGTCGGCTATGGCTACACCTTC.

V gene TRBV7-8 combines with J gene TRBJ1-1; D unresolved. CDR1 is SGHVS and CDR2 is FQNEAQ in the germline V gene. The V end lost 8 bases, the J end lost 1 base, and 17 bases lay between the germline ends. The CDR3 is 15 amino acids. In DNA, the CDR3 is TGTGCCAGCTTACTCTTGCCAGAGCCGAACACTGAAGCTTTCTTT. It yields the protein CASLLLPEPNTEAFF.

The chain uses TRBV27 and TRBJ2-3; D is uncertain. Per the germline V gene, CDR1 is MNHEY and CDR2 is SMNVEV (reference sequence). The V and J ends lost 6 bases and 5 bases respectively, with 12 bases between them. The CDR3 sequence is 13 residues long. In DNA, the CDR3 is TGTGCCAGCAGCCGACCTCCGATAGATACGCAGTATTTT. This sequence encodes CASSRPPIDTQYF.

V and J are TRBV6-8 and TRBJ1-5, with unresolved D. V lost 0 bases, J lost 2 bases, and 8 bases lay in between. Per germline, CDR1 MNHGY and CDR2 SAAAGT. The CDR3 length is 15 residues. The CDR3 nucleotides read TGTGCCAGCAGTTACTCGAGGGAGGGCAATCAGCCCCAGCATTTT. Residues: CASSYSREGNQPQHF.

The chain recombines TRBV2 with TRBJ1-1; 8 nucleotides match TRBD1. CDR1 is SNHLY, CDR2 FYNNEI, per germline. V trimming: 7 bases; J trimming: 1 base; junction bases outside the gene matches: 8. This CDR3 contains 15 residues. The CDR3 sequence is CASTTGQGRNTEAFF. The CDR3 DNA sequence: TGTGCCAGCACAACCGGACAGGGACGGAACACTGAAGCTTTCTTT. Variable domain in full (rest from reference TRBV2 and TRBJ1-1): EPEVTQTPSHQVTQMGQEVILRCVPISNHLYFYWYRQILGQKVEFLVSFYNNEISEKSEIFDDQFSVERPDGSNFTLKIRSTKLEDSAMYFCASTTGQGRNTEAFFGQGTRLTVV.

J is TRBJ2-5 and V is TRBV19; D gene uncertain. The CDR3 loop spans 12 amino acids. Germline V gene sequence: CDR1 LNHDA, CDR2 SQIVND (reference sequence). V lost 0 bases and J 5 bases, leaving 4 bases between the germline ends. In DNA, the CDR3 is TGTGCCAGTAGTATAGATCAGGAGACCCAGTACTTC. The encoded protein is CASSIDQETQYF. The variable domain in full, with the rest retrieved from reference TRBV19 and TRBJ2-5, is DGGITQSPKYLFRKEGQNVTLSCEQNLNHDAMYWYRQDPGQGLRLIYYSQIVNDFQKGDIAEGYSVSREKKESFPLTVTSAQKNPTAFYLCASSIDQETQYFGPGTRLLVL.

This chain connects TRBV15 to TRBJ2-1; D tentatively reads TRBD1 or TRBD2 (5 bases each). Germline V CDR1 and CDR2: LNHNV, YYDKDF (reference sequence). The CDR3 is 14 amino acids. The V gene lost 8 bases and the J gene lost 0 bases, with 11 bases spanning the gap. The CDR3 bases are TGTGCCACCTCCCCGGGGCTCTCCTACAATGAGCAGTTCTTC. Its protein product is CATSPGLSYNEQFF.

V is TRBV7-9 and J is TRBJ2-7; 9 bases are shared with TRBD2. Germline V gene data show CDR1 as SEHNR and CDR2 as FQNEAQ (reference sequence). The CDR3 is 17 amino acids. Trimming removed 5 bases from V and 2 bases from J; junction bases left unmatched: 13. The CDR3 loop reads CASSPESPTSGTYEQYF. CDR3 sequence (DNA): TGTGCCAGCAGCCCTGAGTCCCCGACTAGCGGAACCTACGAGCAGTACTTC.

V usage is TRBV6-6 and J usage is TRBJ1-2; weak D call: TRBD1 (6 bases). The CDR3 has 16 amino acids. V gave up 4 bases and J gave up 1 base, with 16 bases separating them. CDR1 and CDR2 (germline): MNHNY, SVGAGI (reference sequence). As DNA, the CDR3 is TGTGCCAGCAGTTCGTGGACAGATACTTTTAACTATGGCTACACCTTC. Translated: CASSSWTDTFNYGYTF.

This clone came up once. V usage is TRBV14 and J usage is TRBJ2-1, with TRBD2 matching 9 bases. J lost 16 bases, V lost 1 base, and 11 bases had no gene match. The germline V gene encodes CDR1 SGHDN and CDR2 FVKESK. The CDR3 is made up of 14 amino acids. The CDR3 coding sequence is TGTGCCAGCAGCCAAGGCTTAGCGGGAGTAGGCCGTTTCTTC. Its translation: CASSQGLAGVGRFF.

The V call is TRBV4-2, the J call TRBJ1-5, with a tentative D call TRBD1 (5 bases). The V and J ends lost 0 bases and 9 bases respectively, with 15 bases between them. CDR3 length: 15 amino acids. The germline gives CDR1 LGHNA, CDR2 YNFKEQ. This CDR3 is CASSQDSSGARPQHF. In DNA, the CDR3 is TGTGCCAGCAGCCAAGATTCCAGTGGGGCGAGGCCCCAGCATTTT.

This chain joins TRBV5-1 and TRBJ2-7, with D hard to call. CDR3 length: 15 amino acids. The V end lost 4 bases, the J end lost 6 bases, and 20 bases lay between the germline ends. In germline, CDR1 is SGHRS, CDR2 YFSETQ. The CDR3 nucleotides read TGCGCCAGCAGCCCCCAAAACAGTCCTGCCTCCGAGCAGTACTTC. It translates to CASSPQNSPASEQYF.